This entry is about one T cell receptor (beta chain). What it binds is unknown. These data belong to a study of post-analysis software for immune sequencing data. As for the study in general: There were relapsing-remitting, secondary progressive and progressive-relapsing multiple sclerosis among the disease courses included.

V shed 3 bases, J shed 0 bases, and the junction held 7 bases outside the gene matches. The CDR3 extends over 17 amino acids. The germline gives CDR1 MGHDK, CDR2 SYGVNS. Findings and limits, study-wide: Significantly lower normalized Chao1 diversity was seen in multiple sclerosis patients than in controls. A few TRBV segments occurring more often in patients than controls included TRBV5-6, TRBV5-1 and TRBV20-1.

The library was made from cDNA and included unique molecular identifiers. Out of 1 to 10 million T cells, hundreds of thousands of cDNA molecules were generated. TCRdb called the PCR reads again in MiXCR, with one record for every CDR3 protein. Altogether over 150,000 distinct CDR3 sequences are present, approximately 28% being singletons, with the ten largest covering approximately 1.4%. The chain couples TRBV25-1 to TRBJ2-1; 8 bases are shared with TRBD2. The sample taken for sequencing was blood. The origin of this receptor is a girl between 5 and 17 years old with multiple sclerosis. The CDR3 DNA reads as TGTGCCAGCAGTGACTCTGTAGCGGGGAGCTCCTACAATGAGCAGTTCTTC. It codes for CASSDSVAGSSYNEQFF.